The 10 T cell receptor beta chains listed next were all sequenced from one sample in a study of blood T cells in healthy people across ages (dated by TCRdb to the mid-2010s). The protocol used for the library was 5' RACE. These reads were obtained on an Illumina HiSeq 2500. A second PCR of about 7 to 12 cycles was run with a J-beta primer mix and a sample-barcoded 5' primer. Through fastp at Q25 and MiXCR, TCRdb rebuilt clones from the public reads, retaining in-frame beta chains. For every CDR3 protein sequence, its rows merge into one entry that carries the most common genes and DNA. The sample contains about 1,500,000 distinct CDR3 sequences, about 40% of them found a single time. 6.5% to 10% of the sample belongs to the ten largest clones. Sequenced: blood. The receptors here all came from a woman between 18 and 29 years old in good health.

This clonotype has only a few counts. The rearrangement links TRBV7-2 to TRBJ2-1; TRBD2 might be the D (6 bases). Trimming removed 5 bases from V and 7 bases from J, with 24 bases in between. The CDR3 consists of 17 residues. Germline values: CDR1 SGHTA, CDR2 FQGNSA. CDR3: CASSPSSSDLFRNEQFF. The CDR3 coding sequence is TGTGCCAGCAGCCCGTCTTCTAGCGACCTTTTTCGGAATGAGCAGTTCTTC.

The chain couples TRBV4-1 to TRBJ1-4; 8 nucleotides agree with TRBD1. The J segment lost 7 bases and the V segment lost 4 bases, leaving 11 bases of the junction unmatched. The CDR3 runs 16 residues. Germline V gives CDR1 MGHRA, CDR2 YSYEKL. The CDR3 loop is CASSPTGGGVGEKLFF. CDR3 coding DNA: TGCGCCAGCAGCCCAACAGGGGGAGGTGTAGGTGAAAAACTGTTTTTT.

Details on this clonotype: The junction differs from germline at one of its ends, possibly a read error. This rearrangement joins TRBV6-6 to TRBJ2-3; the D gene is possibly TRBD1 (6 bases). The CDR3 runs to 14 residues. Germline V gene lookup returns CDR1 MNHNY and CDR2 SVGAGI (reference sequence). Written as DNA, the CDR3 is TGTGTCAGCAGTCGGGACACCAACACAGATACGCAGTATTTT. This codes for CVSSRDTNTDTQYF.

The sample holds a few counts of this clonotype. The chain links TRBV12-3 or TRBV12-4 to TRBJ2-1; TRBD2 matches 7 bases. V was clipped by 6 bases and J by 12 bases; unmatched bases: 11. CDR3 length: 13 residues. The CDR3 nucleotides read TGTGCCAGCAGAAAAAGCGGGGCGCTGGGGCAGTTCTTC. This codes for CASRKSGALGQFF.

This clonotype showed up many times. V and J are TRBV3-1 and TRBJ2-1; 12 nucleotides align to TRBD2. The CDR3 is 13 residues long. Per germline, CDR1 LGHDT and CDR2 YNNKEL (reference sequence). V lost 4 bases, J lost 9 bases, and 1 base stayed unmatched. CDR3: CASSPGLAGEQFF. DNA of the CDR3: TGTGCCAGCAGCCCGGGACTAGCGGGTGAGCAGTTCTTC.

The chain recombines TRBV6-5 with TRBJ1-6, with D maybe TRBD1 (5 bases). V lost 6 bases and J 9 bases, leaving 18 bases between the germline ends. CDR3 length equals 15 residues. Germline CDR1 MNHEY, CDR2 SVGAGI. The CDR3 here is CASRKTGTALSPLHF. CDR3 nucleotides: TGTGCCAGCAGAAAAACCGGGACTGCGCTTTCACCCCTCCACTTT.

This chain uses TRBV6-1 with TRBJ2-2; D is unclear. Germline CDR1 is MNHNS and CDR2 is SASEGT. V lost 6 bases, J lost 10 bases, and 27 bases lay in between. The CDR3 length is 17 residues. The CDR3 here is CASSPGRFGAHFKELFF. In nucleotides, the CDR3 is TGTGCCAGCAGCCCCGGGCGATTCGGCGCTCATTTTAAGGAGCTGTTTTTT.

The rearrangement links TRBV14 to TRBJ2-3; 11 bases map to TRBD2. CDR1 SGHDN and CDR2 FVKESK come from the germline V gene. CDR3 length: 19 amino acids. V shed 0 bases and J 5 bases; nucleotides not matched to a gene: 13. DNA for the CDR3: TGTGCCAGCAGCCAAGATTTCGTAGCGGGGGGGCCGGATGAAGATACGCAGTATTTT. Translated, it gives CASSQDFVAGGPDEDTQYF. The full variable domain, rest sourced from reference TRBV14 and TRBJ2-3, is EAGVTQFPSHSVIEKGQTVTLRCDPISGHDNLYWYRRVMGKEIKFLLHFVKESKQDESGMPNNRFLAERTGGTYSTLKVQPAELEDSGVYFCASSQDFVAGGPDEDTQYFGPGTRLTVL.

This clonotype was seen a few times. This chain connects TRBV7-2 to TRBJ2-5; a weak D match, TRBD2 (6 bases). CDR3 length: 15 residues. Germline V gene lookup returns CDR1 SGHTA and CDR2 FQGNSA. Deletions cut 4 bases from V and 0 bases from J, with 12 bases between. The CDR3 DNA reads as TGTGCCAGCAGCTCCGGGGCGGGGTACCAAGAGACCCAGTACTTC. Translated, it gives CASSSGAGYQETQYF. The full variable domain, its missing parts supplied by reference TRBV7-2 and TRBJ2-5, is GAGVSQSPSNKVTEKGKDVELRCDPISGHTALYWYRQSLGQGLEFLIYFQGNSAPDKSGLPSDRFSAERTGGSVSTLTIQRTQQEDSAVYLCASSSGAGYQETQYFGPGTRLLVL.

The chain is built from TRBV7-2 and TRBJ2-6; perhaps D is TRBD1 or TRBD2 (5 bases each). V was pared by 5 bases and J by 12 bases, with 14 bases between. Germline V gene sequence: CDR1 SGHTA, CDR2 FQGNSA. The CDR3 totals 13 residues. In DNA, the CDR3 is TGTGCCAGCAGCGTAACCCAGGGAGCCGTCCTGACTTTC. Protein sequence: CASSVTQGAVLTF.